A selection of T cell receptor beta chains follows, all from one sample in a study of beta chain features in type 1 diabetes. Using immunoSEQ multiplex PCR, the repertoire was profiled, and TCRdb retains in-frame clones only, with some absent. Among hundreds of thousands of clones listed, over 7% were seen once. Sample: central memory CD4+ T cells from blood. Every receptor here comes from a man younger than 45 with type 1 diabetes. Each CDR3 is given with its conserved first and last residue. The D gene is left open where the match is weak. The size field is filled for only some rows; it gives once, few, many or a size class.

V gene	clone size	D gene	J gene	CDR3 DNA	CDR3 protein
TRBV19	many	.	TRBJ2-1	TGTGCCAGTAGTATCACGGAGGCTACGAATGAGCAGTTCTTC	CASSITEATNEQFF
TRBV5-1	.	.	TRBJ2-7	TGCGCCAGCAGCTTACCACCCTACGAGCAGTACTTC	CASSLPPYEQYF
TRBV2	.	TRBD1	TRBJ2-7	TGTGCCAGCAGTGTCACAGGGGCCTACGAGCAGTACTTC	CASSVTGAYEQYF
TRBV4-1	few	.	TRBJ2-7	TGCGCCAGCAGCCAACTACCCGACACCCACTCCTACGAGCAGTACTTC	CASSQLPDTHSYEQYF
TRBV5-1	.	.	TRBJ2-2	TGCGCCAGCAGCGCGTGGGACGGGGGCCGGGAGCTGTTTTTT	CASSAWDGGRELFF
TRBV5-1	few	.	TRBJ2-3	TGCGCCAGCAGCGCTGCCCAAACTACAGATACGCAGTATTTT	CASSAAQTTDTQYF
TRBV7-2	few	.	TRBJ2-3	TGTGCCAGCAGCTTAACCGGCACTACAGATACGCAGTATTTT	CASSLTGTTDTQYF
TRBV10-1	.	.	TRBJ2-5	TGCGCCAGCAGTGAGGCGGAGACCCAGTACTTC	CASSEAETQYF
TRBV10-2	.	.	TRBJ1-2	TGCGCCAGCAGTGTGACGCAGGACAGCGTCTATGGCTACACCTTC	CASSVTQDSVYGYTF
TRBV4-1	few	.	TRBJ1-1	TGCGCCAGCAGCCAAGACTCGGGTTTAATAACTGAAGCTTTCTTT	CASSQDSGLITEAFF
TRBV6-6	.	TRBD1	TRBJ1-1	TGTGCCAGCAGTCTGGGACAGGAGAACACTGAAGCTTTCTTT	CASSLGQENTEAFF
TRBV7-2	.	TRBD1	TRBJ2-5	TGTGCCAGCAGCCCGGGACAGGGACGAGAGACCCAGTACTTC	CASSPGQGRETQYF
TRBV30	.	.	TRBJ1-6	TGTGCCTTGGATAATTCACCCCTCCACTTT	CALDNSPLHF
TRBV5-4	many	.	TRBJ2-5	TGTGCCACCGACACCGGGGAGACCCAGTACTTC	CATDTGETQYF
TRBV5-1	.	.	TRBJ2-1	TGCGCCAGCGGAAACGCAGGGGTCAATGAGCAGTTCTTC	CASGNAGVNEQFF
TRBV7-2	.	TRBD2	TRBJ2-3	TGTGCCAGCAGCTGGCAAGCGGGGGAGAGGGATACGCAGTATTTT	CASSWQAGERDTQYF
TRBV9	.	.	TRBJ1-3	TGTGCCAGCAGCCCCACGGGGACGAGAAACACCATATATTTT	CASSPTGTRNTIYF
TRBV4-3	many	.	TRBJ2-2	TGCGCCAGCACCTTACCTCCTCCAAGCAGGACAAATGAGCTGTTTTTT	CASTLPPPSRTNELFF
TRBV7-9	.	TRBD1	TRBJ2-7	TGTGCCAGCAGCCAGGGACAGGGATATGGGCAGTACTTC	CASSQGQGYGQYF
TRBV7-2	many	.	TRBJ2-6	TGTGCCAGCAGCTTAGACGGGACTGGGGCCAACGTCCTGACTTTC	CASSLDGTGANVLTF
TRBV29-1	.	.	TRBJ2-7	TGCAGCGTTGACGGCGCAAGGAACGAGCAGTACTTC	CSVDGARNEQYF
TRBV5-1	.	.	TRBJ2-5	TGCGCCAGCAGCTTGGGGTCAGGGCAAGAGACCCAGTACTTC	CASSLGSGQETQYF
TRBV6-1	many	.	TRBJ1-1	TGTGCCAGCAGTGAGGCAAACAGGAACACTGAAGCTTTCTTT	CASSEANRNTEAFF
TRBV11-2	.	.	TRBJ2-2	TGTGCCAGCAGCTTAGCCCGGACTGGGATTTACACCGGGGAGCTGTTTTTT	CASSLARTGIYTGELFF
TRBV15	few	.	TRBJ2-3	TGTGCCACCAGCAGTGGGGTAGCAGATACGCAGTATTTT	CATSSGVADTQYF
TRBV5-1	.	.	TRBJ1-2	TGCGCCAGCAGCTTGGACAGGGCTTACTATGGCTACACCTTC	CASSLDRAYYGYTF
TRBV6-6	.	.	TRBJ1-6	TGTGCCAGCAGTTCATATACGGATAATTCACCCCTCCACTTT	CASSSYTDNSPLHF
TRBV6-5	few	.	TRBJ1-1	TGTGCCAGCAGTCGACAGAGCATGAACACTGAAGCTTTCTTT	CASSRQSMNTEAFF
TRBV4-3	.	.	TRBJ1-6	TGCGCCAGCAGCCAAGATGGGAATTCACCCCTCCACTTT	CASSQDGNSPLHF
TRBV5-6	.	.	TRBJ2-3	TGTGCCAGCAGCTTGGTAGGGGGGACGGACACAGATACGCAGTATTTT	CASSLVGGTDTDTQYF
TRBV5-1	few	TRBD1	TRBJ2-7	TGCGCCAGCAGCTTGGGGGACAGCCCCTACGAGCAGTACTTC	CASSLGDSPYEQYF
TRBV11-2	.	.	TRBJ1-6	TGTGCCAGCAGCGGAAGGGGGACACCCGATAATTCACCCCTCCACTTT	CASSGRGTPDNSPLHF
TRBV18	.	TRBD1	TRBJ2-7	TGTGCCAGCTCATCACAGGGGGCCACCCCCTACGAGCAGTACTTC	CASSSQGATPYEQYF
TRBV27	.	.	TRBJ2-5	TGTGCCAGCAGTTTGAAGGGGCAAGAGACCCAGTACTTC	CASSLKGQETQYF
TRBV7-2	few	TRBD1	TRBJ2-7	TGTGCCAGCAGCACGACAGGGGGCTCCTACGAGCAGTACTTC	CASSTTGGSYEQYF
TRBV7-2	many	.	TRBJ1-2	TGTGCCAGCAGCCCACGAGAGGTGGACTATGGCTACACCTTC	CASSPREVDYGYTF
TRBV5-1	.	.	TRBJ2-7	TGCGCCAGCAGCTTGGACAGGGCCCCCTACGAGCAGTACTTC	CASSLDRAPYEQYF
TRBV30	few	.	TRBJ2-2	TGTGCCTGGAGGGCCCCGGGGAACACCGGGGAGCTGTTTTTT	CAWRAPGNTGELFF
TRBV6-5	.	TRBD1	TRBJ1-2	TGTGCCAGCAGCCCCGACAGGGTCGGTGGCTACACCTTC	CASSPDRVGGYTF
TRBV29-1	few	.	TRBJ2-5	TGCAGCGTTGCTGGGGTGGGAGAGACCCAGTACTTC	CSVAGVGETQYF
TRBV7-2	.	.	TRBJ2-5	TGTGCCAGCAGCTTAGGCGCGGCCCAGTACTTC	CASSLGAAQYF
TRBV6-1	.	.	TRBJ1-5	TGTGCCAGCAGGGGCTCAGGGAATCAGCCCCAGCATTTT	CASRGSGNQPQHF
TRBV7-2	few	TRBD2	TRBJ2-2	TGTGCCAGCAGACCGTCCGGGACTAGCGGAACCGGGGAGCTGTTTTTT	CASRPSGTSGTGELFF
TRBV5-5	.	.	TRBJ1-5	TGTGCCAGCAGCTTGGCGACCCACCGGGGTCAGCCCCAGCATTTT	CASSLATHRGQPQHF
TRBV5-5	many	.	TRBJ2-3	TGTGCCAGCGGCACAGGCAGGATGGATACGCAGTATTTT	CASGTGRMDTQYF
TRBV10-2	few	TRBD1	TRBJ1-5	TGCGCCAGCGGACAGGGTGAACAGCCCCAGCATTTT	CASGQGEQPQHF
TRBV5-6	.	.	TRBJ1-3	TGTGCCAGCAGCGCTCAGGGGTTTGGAAACACCATATATTTT	CASSAQGFGNTIYF
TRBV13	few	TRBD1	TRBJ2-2	TGTGCCAGCAGCCCCGACACCGGGACAGCCCACACCGGGGAGCTGTTTTTT	CASSPDTGTAHTGELFF
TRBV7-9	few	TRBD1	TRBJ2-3	TGTGCCAGCAGCCCAGAAATGACAGGGGCGTACACAGATACGCAGTATTTT	CASSPEMTGAYTDTQYF
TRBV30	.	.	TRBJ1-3	TGTGCCTGGAATAATCAGGCTGGAAACACCATATATTTT	CAWNNQAGNTIYF
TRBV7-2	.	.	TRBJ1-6	TGTGCCAGCAGCTTAGTCCGGTGGAATTCACCCCTCCACTTT	CASSLVRWNSPLHF
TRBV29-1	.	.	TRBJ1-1	TGCAGCGTTGCCGGGGGTTTGCTGAACACTGAAGCTTTCTTT	CSVAGGLLNTEAFF
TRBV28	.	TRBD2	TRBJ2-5	TGTGCCAGCAGGACAGCGGGGGGCTCGGAGACCCAGTACTTC	CASRTAGGSETQYF
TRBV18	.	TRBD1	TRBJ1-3	TGTGCCAGCTCACTTGACAGGGACGGCTCTGGAAACACCATATATTTT	CASSLDRDGSGNTIYF
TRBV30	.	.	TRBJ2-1	TGTGCCTGGCAACTTAGTCAAGAGCAGTTCTTC	CAWQLSQEQFF